Presented here are 5 T cell receptor beta chains from one specimen sequenced in a study of cytomegalovirus exposure and HLA in healthy donors. Primers for the PCR totalled 60 Vbeta and 13 Jbeta. Repertoires were generated with immunoSEQ multiplex PCR, while TCRdb's copy carries only in-frame clones and drops some. The sample has more than 85,000 clones, around 80% seen once; the top ten hold more than 8%. The specimen was PBMCs. These receptors all stem from a man in his forties or fifties in good health and CMV-seropositive.

The chain joins TRBV4-3 to TRBJ2-1; TRBD2 aligns across 12 bases. Germline V gene sequence: CDR1 LGHNA, CDR2 YSLEER. The CDR3 length is 20 residues. The junction had 11 bases not matched to a gene; V was cut back by 1 base and J by 1 base. The DNA for the CDR3 is TGCGCCAGCAGCCAAGGTAGGGCTAGCGGGAGGGCCGGGTCCTACAATGAGCAGTTCTTC. It specifies CASSQGRASGRAGSYNEQFF.

This clone was seen only a few times. One end of the junction varies from germline; a read error may be responsible. The gene calls are TRBV9 and TRBJ2-6; D is perhaps TRBD1 (5 bases). This CDR3 contains 16 residues. Germline V gives CDR1 SGDLS, CDR2 YYNGEE. The CDR3 loop reads CASSARGDSGANGLTF. In DNA, the CDR3 is TGTGCCAGCAGCGCCCGTGGTGACTCTGGGGCCAACGGCCTGACTTTC.

V usage is TRBV2 and J usage is TRBJ2-1; 8 bases line up with TRBD2. This CDR3 has 13 amino acids. Unmatched junction bases numbered 4, after V lost 5 bases and J lost 7 bases. Germline V CDR1 and CDR2: SNHLY, FYNNEI. CDR3 sequence: CASSTERENEQFF. CDR3 coding DNA: TGTGCCAGCAGTACCGAGCGGGAGAATGAGCAGTTCTTC.

This clone has only a few counts. The rearrangement links TRBV7-2 to TRBJ1-1; a weak D match, TRBD1 (6 bases). This CDR3 has 14 amino acids. Per the germline V gene, CDR1 is SGHTA and CDR2 is FQGNSA. The V end was cut by 1 base, the J end by 5 bases, with 11 bases between. DNA for the CDR3: TGTGCCAGCAGCTTAGAAGGGACACGGACTGAAGCTTTCTTT. Protein: CASSLEGTRTEAFF.

CDR3 coding DNA: TGTGCCAGCAGCCCCGGGAGGGGCGACTATGGCTACACCTTC. The encoded protein is CASSPGRGDYGYTF. The rearrangement joins TRBV7-8 to TRBJ1-2; D possibly corresponds to TRBD1 (5 bases). Germline loops: CDR1 SGHVS, CDR2 FQNEAQ. The CDR3 has 14 amino acids. The V end was cut by 5 bases, the J end by 3 bases, with 13 bases between.